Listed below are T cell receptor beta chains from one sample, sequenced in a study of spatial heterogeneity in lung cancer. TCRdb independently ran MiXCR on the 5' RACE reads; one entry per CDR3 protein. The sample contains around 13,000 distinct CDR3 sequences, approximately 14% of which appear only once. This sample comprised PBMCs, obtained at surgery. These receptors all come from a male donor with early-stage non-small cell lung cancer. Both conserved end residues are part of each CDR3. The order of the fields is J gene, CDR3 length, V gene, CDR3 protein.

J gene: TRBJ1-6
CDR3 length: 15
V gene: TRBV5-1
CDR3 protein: CASSFGTVANSPLHF

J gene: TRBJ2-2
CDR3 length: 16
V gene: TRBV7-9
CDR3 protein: CASSPTGGKNTGELFF

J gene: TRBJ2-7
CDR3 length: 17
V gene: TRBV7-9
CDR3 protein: CASSPWLGGQAAYEQYF

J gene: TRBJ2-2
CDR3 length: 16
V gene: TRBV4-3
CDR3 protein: CASSLKTGSVTGELFF

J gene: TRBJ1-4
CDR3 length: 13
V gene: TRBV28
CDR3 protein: CAIADREIEKLFF

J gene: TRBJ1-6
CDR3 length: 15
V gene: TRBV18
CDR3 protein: CASSPLTGERSPLHF

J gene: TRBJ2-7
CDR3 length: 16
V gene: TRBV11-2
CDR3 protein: CASSLAPRGLSYEQYF

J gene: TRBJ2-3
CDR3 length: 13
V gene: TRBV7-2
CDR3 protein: CASSLDNGDTQYF

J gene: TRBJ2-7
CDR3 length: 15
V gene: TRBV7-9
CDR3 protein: CASSLGAGHPYEQYF

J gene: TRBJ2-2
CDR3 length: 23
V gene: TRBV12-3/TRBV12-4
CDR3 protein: CASSPHPGQKGTSGAPNTGELFF

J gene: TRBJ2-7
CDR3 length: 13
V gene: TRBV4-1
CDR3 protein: CASSQTKGHEQYF

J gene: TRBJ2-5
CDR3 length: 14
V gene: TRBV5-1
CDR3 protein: CASRVGPQGETQYF

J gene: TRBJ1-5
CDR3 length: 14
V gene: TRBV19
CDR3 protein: CASPRRPRNQPQHF

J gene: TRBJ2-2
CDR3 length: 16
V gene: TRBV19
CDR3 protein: CASSVPGQGASGELFF

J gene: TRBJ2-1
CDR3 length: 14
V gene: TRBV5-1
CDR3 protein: CASSFGTGHNEQFF